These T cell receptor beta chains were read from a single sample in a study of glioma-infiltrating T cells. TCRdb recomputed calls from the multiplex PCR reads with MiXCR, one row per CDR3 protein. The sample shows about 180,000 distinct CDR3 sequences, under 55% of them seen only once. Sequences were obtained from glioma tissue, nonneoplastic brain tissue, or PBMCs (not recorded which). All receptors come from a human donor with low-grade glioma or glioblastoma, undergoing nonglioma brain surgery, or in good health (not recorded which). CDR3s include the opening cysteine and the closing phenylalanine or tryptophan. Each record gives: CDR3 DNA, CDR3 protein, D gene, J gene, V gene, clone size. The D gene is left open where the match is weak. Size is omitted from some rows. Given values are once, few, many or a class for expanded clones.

cdr3_nt: TGTGCCAGCCTTAGGGGGCCCGAGACCCAGTACTTC
cdr3_aa: CASLRGPETQYF
d_call: TRBD1
j_call: TRBJ2-5
v_call: TRBV3-1
clone_size: .

cdr3_nt: TGTGCCAGCAGTTTCGCAGCGTCCGCATCCTACAATGAGCAGTTTTTC
cdr3_aa: CASSFAASASYNEQFF
d_call: .
j_call: TRBJ2-1
v_call: TRBV27
clone_size: once

cdr3_nt: TGTGCCAGCAGTGAAGCAACCTGGGGCCGGGGTGAAAAACTGTTTTTT
cdr3_aa: CASSEATWGRGEKLFF
d_call: .
j_call: TRBJ1-4
v_call: TRBV2
clone_size: few

cdr3_nt: TGTGCCAGCAGCGTAGACCCCAGCAATGAGCAGTTCTTC
cdr3_aa: CASSVDPSNEQFF
d_call: .
j_call: TRBJ2-1
v_call: TRBV9
clone_size: many

cdr3_nt: TGCAGTGCTAGAAGATCTAGCGGGAGTGGAGAGACCCAGTACTTC
cdr3_aa: CSARRSSGSGETQYF
d_call: TRBD2
j_call: TRBJ2-5
v_call: TRBV20-1
clone_size: many

cdr3_nt: TGTGCCAGCAGCCCCGGACAGGGACGGCGCTACACCTTC
cdr3_aa: CASSPGQGRRYTF
d_call: TRBD1
j_call: TRBJ1-2
v_call: TRBV3-1
clone_size: many

cdr3_nt: TGTGCCATCAGGGACAGTGTGAACACTGAAGCTTTCTTT
cdr3_aa: CAIRDSVNTEAFF
d_call: TRBD1
j_call: TRBJ1-1
v_call: TRBV6-6
clone_size: .

cdr3_nt: TGTGCCAGCAGCCGACAGGGTCAGCCCCAGCATTTT
cdr3_aa: CASSRQGQPQHF
d_call: TRBD1
j_call: TRBJ1-5
v_call: TRBV6-1
clone_size: many

cdr3_nt: TGTGCCAGCACCCAAACCGGGACCAACTCTGGAAACACCATATATTTT
cdr3_aa: CASTQTGTNSGNTIYF
d_call: .
j_call: TRBJ1-3
v_call: TRBV4-2
clone_size: .

cdr3_nt: TGTGCCAGCAGTTCCATAGCGGGACAACACTACAATGAGCAGTTCTTC
cdr3_aa: CASSSIAGQHYNEQFF
d_call: TRBD2
j_call: TRBJ2-1
v_call: TRBV28
clone_size: many

cdr3_nt: TGTGCCAGCAGCGACGTTTGGGAGCAGTACTTC
cdr3_aa: CASSDVWEQYF
d_call: .
j_call: TRBJ2-7
v_call: TRBV25-1
clone_size: many

cdr3_nt: TGTGCCATCAGTGAGGGAGGGCCGTCAGATACGCAGTATTTT
cdr3_aa: CAISEGGPSDTQYF
d_call: .
j_call: TRBJ2-3
v_call: TRBV10-3
clone_size: .

cdr3_nt: TGCAGCGTTCGGGACTTCTACGAGCAGTACTTC
cdr3_aa: CSVRDFYEQYF
d_call: .
j_call: TRBJ2-7
v_call: TRBV29-1
clone_size: many

cdr3_nt: TGTGCCAGCAGTCCGGACAGGTTGAATCAGCCCCAGCATTTT
cdr3_aa: CASSPDRLNQPQHF
d_call: TRBD1
j_call: TRBJ1-5
v_call: TRBV2
clone_size: many

cdr3_nt: TGCAGTGCTAGTGGGGGCCGTAGGAATGAGCAGTTCTTC
cdr3_aa: CSASGGRRNEQFF
d_call: .
j_call: TRBJ2-1
v_call: TRBV20-1
clone_size: .

cdr3_nt: TGTGCCAGCAGCCGGGGACTAGTAGGCGAGCAGTTATTC
cdr3_aa: CASSRGLVGEQLF
d_call: TRBD2
j_call: TRBJ2-1
v_call: TRBV3-1
clone_size: .

cdr3_nt: TGTGCCAGCTCACCGGGACAGGGTGATTTTAAGGAGCAGTTCTTC
cdr3_aa: CASSPGQGDFKEQFF
d_call: TRBD1
j_call: TRBJ2-1
v_call: TRBV18
clone_size: .

cdr3_nt: TGTGCCAGCAGTATGGGGGTATCCCTCAATGAGCAGTTCTTC
cdr3_aa: CASSMGVSLNEQFF
d_call: .
j_call: TRBJ2-1
v_call: TRBV6-1
clone_size: .

cdr3_nt: TGCAGTGCCAGAAGCCCTAGCGGAAGTTACGAGCAGTACTTC
cdr3_aa: CSARSPSGSYEQYF
d_call: TRBD2
j_call: TRBJ2-7
v_call: TRBV20-1
clone_size: many

cdr3_nt: TGCAGTGCTCTCCGGGACAGGGGCGTAAACGAGCAGTACTTC
cdr3_aa: CSALRDRGVNEQYF
d_call: TRBD1
j_call: TRBJ2-7
v_call: TRBV20-1
clone_size: many

cdr3_nt: TGTGCCAGCAGTTTCGGGGGACATCAGCCCCAGCATTTT
cdr3_aa: CASSFGGHQPQHF
d_call: .
j_call: TRBJ1-5
v_call: TRBV28
clone_size: many

cdr3_nt: TGTGCCAGCAGCTTAGACAGGGAAGGGGGCGTTACGGACACTGAAGCTTTCTTT
cdr3_aa: CASSLDREGGVTDTEAFF
d_call: TRBD1
j_call: TRBJ1-1
v_call: TRBV11-2
clone_size: .

cdr3_nt: TGTGCCAGCAGTGAAGGGCCAGACGATAAGCAGTTCTTC
cdr3_aa: CASSEGPDDKQFF
d_call: .
j_call: TRBJ2-1
v_call: TRBV25-1
clone_size: once

cdr3_nt: TGTGCCAGCCAAGGTGCCCCGACAACGATCGAGACCCAGTACTTC
cdr3_aa: CASQGAPTTIETQYF
d_call: .
j_call: TRBJ2-5
v_call: TRBV3-1
clone_size: .

cdr3_nt: TGCAGCGCCGAAGGAGATAGGGACGAGGATACGCAGTATTTT
cdr3_aa: CSAEGDRDEDTQYF
d_call: .
j_call: TRBJ2-3
v_call: TRBV29-1
clone_size: .

cdr3_nt: TGTGCCAGCAGCCCTAGCGGGAGGGATTCCTACGAGCAGTACTTC
cdr3_aa: CASSPSGRDSYEQYF
d_call: TRBD2
j_call: TRBJ2-7
v_call: TRBV3-1
clone_size: many

cdr3_nt: TGTGCCACCAGCAGTTCCGCGACAGGGAGTGGCCACACCTTC
cdr3_aa: CATSSSATGSGHTF
d_call: TRBD1
j_call: TRBJ1-2
v_call: TRBV15
clone_size: .

cdr3_nt: TGCAGTGCAAACGCCCCCGGACACAACAATGAGCAGTTCTTC
cdr3_aa: CSANAPGHNNEQFF
d_call: .
j_call: TRBJ2-1
v_call: TRBV20-1
clone_size: many

cdr3_nt: TGTGCCAGCACGGGGGACTCCAGGGTCCTGACTTTC
cdr3_aa: CASTGDSRVLTF
d_call: .
j_call: TRBJ2-6
v_call: TRBV6-1
clone_size: many

cdr3_nt: TGTGCCAGCAGTGTCGACGGTACTCAGCCCCAGCATTTT
cdr3_aa: CASSVDGTQPQHF
d_call: .
j_call: TRBJ1-5
v_call: TRBV7-2
clone_size: many

cdr3_nt: TGTGCCAGAAGAGGGATTCGAAGCACTGAAGCTTTCTTT
cdr3_aa: CARRGIRSTEAFF
d_call: .
j_call: TRBJ1-1
v_call: TRBV2
clone_size: many

cdr3_nt: TGTGCCAGCAGTAAGCAGATCATGAACACTGAAGCTTTCTTT
cdr3_aa: CASSKQIMNTEAFF
d_call: .
j_call: TRBJ1-1
v_call: TRBV28
clone_size: many